A selection of T cell receptor beta chains follows, all from one sample in a study of PD-1 blockade in classical Hodgkin lymphoma. Here immunoSEQ multiplex PCR was the method, and the copy in TCRdb shows in-frame clones only, minus some. The profile covers 35,000 to 50,000 clones, with roughly two thirds appearing a single time and 2.6% taken by the ten largest. The sequenced sample was peripheral blood mononuclear cells (PBMCs), obtained before the fourth cycle of nivolumab. The receptors shown here come from a human donor with classical Hodgkin lymphoma. Each CDR3 is given with its conserved first and last residue. Fields, in order: J gene, V gene, clone size, D gene, CDR3 DNA, CDR3 protein. D genes are given only for firm matches. Clone size is given for some rows only: seen once, a few or many times, or a class if the clone is expanded.

>TRBJ2-3|TRBV4-1|-|TRBD2
TGCGCCAGCAGCCCCTGGACTAGGTCTGAGGATACGCAGTATTTT
CASSPWTRSEDTQYF
>TRBJ1-1|TRBV5-1|-|-
TGCGCCAGCAGCTTGGGGGGACCACAGGGTAAAACTGAAGCTTTCTTT
CASSLGGPQGKTEAFF
>TRBJ1-2|TRBV6-6|-|-
TGTGCCAGCAGTTACTCGGAGCGATATGGCTACACCTTC
CASSYSERYGYTF
>TRBJ2-2|TRBV4-2|few|TRBD2
TGTGCCAGCAGCCAAGTGGGACTAGCGGGGGACACCGGGGAGCTGTTTTTT
CASSQVGLAGDTGELFF
>TRBJ1-4|TRBV19|-|-
TGTGCCAGTAGTATAGATCTATTAAGGGGTGCTAATGAAAAACTGTTTTTT
CASSIDLLRGANEKLFF
>TRBJ2-7|TRBV7-8|-|TRBD2
TGTGCCAGCAGCTTATTGGCTAGCGGGGGATCGGGCGACTACGAGCAGTACTTC
CASSLLASGGSGDYEQYF
>TRBJ1-5|TRBV20-1|-|-
TGCAGTGCTAGAGCGGGAACGCCCCAGCATTTT
CSARAGTPQHF
>TRBJ1-2|TRBV11-2|-|-
TGTGCCAGCAGCTTATGGGGGGCAAACTATGGCTACACCTTC
CASSLWGANYGYTF
>TRBJ2-3|TRBV29-1|-|-
TGCAGCGTTGTTCACAGGGACACAGATACGCAGTATTTT
CSVVHRDTDTQYF
>TRBJ2-5|TRBV5-1|-|-
TGCGCCAGCAGCTTGGCAATGGGGGGAGAGACCCAGTACTTC
CASSLAMGGETQYF
>TRBJ2-7|TRBV5-1|-|-
TGCGCCAGCAGCTTGGCGCAGGGGGGATACTACGAGCAGTACTTC
CASSLAQGGYYEQYF
>TRBJ2-7|TRBV4-3|-|-
TGCGCCAGCAGCCAAGGCGTTGGGACACTGGACGAGCAGTACTTC
CASSQGVGTLDEQYF
>TRBJ1-1|TRBV10-3|-|TRBD1
TGTGCCATCAGTCCTAACGGACAGGGCAACACTGAAGCTTTCTTT
CAISPNGQGNTEAFF
>TRBJ2-2|TRBV4-1|-|-
TGCGCCAGCAGCCAGACGGCTAGCAGTAACACCGGGGAGCTGTTTTTT
CASSQTASSNTGELFF
>TRBJ2-7|TRBV7-9|once|-
TGTGCCAGCAGTCCCATATCAGGACTCTACGAGCAGTACTTC
CASSPISGLYEQYF
>TRBJ2-3|TRBV7-9|-|-
TGTGCCAGCAGCTACGAAGGCACAGATACGCAGTATTTT
CASSYEGTDTQYF
>TRBJ2-1|TRBV18|-|-
TGTGCCAGCTCACTAACGAACTACCATGAGCAGTTCTTC
CASSLTNYHEQFF
>TRBJ2-7|TRBV5-5|-|-
TGTGCCAGCAGCCCTGAACCGCGGAACTACGAGCAGTACTTC
CASSPEPRNYEQYF
>TRBJ2-2|TRBV25-1|-|-
TGTGCCAGCAGCTCCCCCTCGGATTGGTTCTCCGGGGAGCTGTTTTTT
CASSSPSDWFSGELFF
>TRBJ2-7|TRBV6-6|-|-
TGTGCCAGCAGCGATAGACTAGTCACCTACGAGCAGTACTTC
CASSDRLVTYEQYF
>TRBJ2-1|TRBV19|-|-
TGTGCCAGTAGTATTTGGGCAGGGTCGTACAATGAGCAGTTCTTC
CASSIWAGSYNEQFF
>TRBJ2-5|TRBV2|-|TRBD2
TGTGCCAGCAGTAGCGGGATTCGGCAAGAGACCCAGTACTTC
CASSSGIRQETQYF
>TRBJ2-5|TRBV11-2|-|-
TGTGCCAGCAGCTTAAGGGTCAGCCTAAGCCAGGGAGAGACCCAGTACTTC
CASSLRVSLSQGETQYF
>TRBJ2-2|TRBV18|-|-
TGTGCCAGCTCACCTAACACGAACACCGGGGAGCTGTTTTTT
CASSPNTNTGELFF
>TRBJ2-7|TRBV5-5|-|TRBD1
TGTGCCAGCAGCTTGAGCCCGGACAGGACCTACGAGCAGTACTTC
CASSLSPDRTYEQYF
>TRBJ1-6|TRBV7-3|-|-
TGTGCCAGCAGCTTGGAAGAGGGGGTTAGCGCCTATAATTCACCCCTCCACTTT
CASSLEEGVSAYNSPLHF
>TRBJ2-5|TRBV28|-|-
TGTGCCAGCAGGCTCAGGGGCCTCCTCCAAGAGACCCAGTACTTC
CASRLRGLLQETQYF
>TRBJ2-5|TRBV2|-|TRBD2
TGTGCCAGCAGTGATAGCAGCGGGGGCCAAGAGACCCAGTACTTC
CASSDSSGGQETQYF
>TRBJ2-5|TRBV11-2|few|-
TGTGCCAGCAGCTTAGACATAGGATATGAGACCCAGTACTTC
CASSLDIGYETQYF
>TRBJ1-5|TRBV6-1|-|-
TGTGCCAGCAGTGAATGGGCAGGGACAATAGATCAGCCCCAGCATTTT
CASSEWAGTIDQPQHF
>TRBJ1-6|TRBV12-5|-|TRBD1
TGTGCTAGTGGTAACCCAGGGGGCGTAATCATTCTATCTTCACCCCTCCACTTT
CASGNPGGVIILSSPLHF
>TRBJ2-6|TRBV6-6|few|-
TGTGCCAGCAGTCAGCTACGTTCTGGGGCCAACGTCCTGACTTTC
CASSQLRSGANVLTF
>TRBJ1-5|TRBV2|-|TRBD1
TGTGCCAGTCAGGGGGAAAGCAATCAGCCCCAGCATTTT
CASQGESNQPQHF
>TRBJ2-4|TRBV5-5|-|TRBD1
TGTGCCAGCAGCTTGGGGACAGGGAGTGGGGCCAAAAACATTCAGTACTTC
CASSLGTGSGAKNIQYF
>TRBJ1-3|TRBV30|-|TRBD1
TGTGCCCAGGGGGCATCTATGGAGACCATATATTTT
CAQGASMETIYF
>TRBJ2-5|TRBV30|-|TRBD1
TGTGCCTGGAGTGAGGTTGGGACAGGGCAAGAGACCCAGTACTTC
CAWSEVGTGQETQYF
>TRBJ1-4|TRBV7-2|-|-
TGTGCCAGCAGCTTCGGGTACAGGAGTAGCGAAAAACTGTTTTTT
CASSFGYRSSEKLFF
>TRBJ2-5|TRBV7-2|-|TRBD2
TGTGCCAGCGGGCGGGGGGTCCAAGAGACCCAGTACTTC
CASGRGVQETQYF
>TRBJ1-1|TRBV19|medium-sized|-
TGTGCCAGTAGGTTTCCAGGAGGGACTGAAGCTTTCTTT
CASRFPGGTEAFF
>TRBJ2-3|TRBV28|-|-
TGTGCCAGCAGGACAGGGAGGGCAGATACGCAGTATTTT
CASRTGRADTQYF